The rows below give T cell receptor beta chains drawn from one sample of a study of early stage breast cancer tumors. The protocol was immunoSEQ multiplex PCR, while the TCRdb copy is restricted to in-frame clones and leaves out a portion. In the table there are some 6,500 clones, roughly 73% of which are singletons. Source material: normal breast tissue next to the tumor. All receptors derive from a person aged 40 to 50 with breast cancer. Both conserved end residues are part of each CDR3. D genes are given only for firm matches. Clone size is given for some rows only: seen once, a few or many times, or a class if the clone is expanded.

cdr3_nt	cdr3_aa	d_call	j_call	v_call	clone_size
TGCGCCAGCAGCCAAGTATCCAGGGGAGGGACCCAGTACTTC	CASSQVSRGGTQYF	-	TRBJ2-5	TRBV4-1	-
TGTGCCACCAGCAAGGGGTCTGGGGCCAACGTCCTGACTTTC	CATSKGSGANVLTF	-	TRBJ2-6	TRBV15	-
TGTGCCAGCAGCTTGGACTACTACGAGCAGTACTTC	CASSLDYYEQYF	-	TRBJ2-7	TRBV5-6	-
TGTGCCAGCAGTGATGGGGGCACGGCCTACAATGAGCAGTTCTTC	CASSDGGTAYNEQFF	-	TRBJ2-1	TRBV6-1	-
TGTGCCAGCAGCGTTCGTGGGGGATTAGGGGACTACGAGCAGTACTTC	CASSVRGGLGDYEQYF	-	TRBJ2-7	TRBV9	-
TGTGCCAGCTCACCAGGCAGGAATCATGGCTACACCTTC	CASSPGRNHGYTF	-	TRBJ1-2	TRBV18	few
TGTGCCAGCAGCTTAAATACCGGGAGTTTGTACGAGCAGTACTTC	CASSLNTGSLYEQYF	-	TRBJ2-7	TRBV7-9	-
TGTGCCAGTAGTATTACTTTCAAAAGCCTTCAGCCCCAGCATTTT	CASSITFKSLQPQHF	-	TRBJ1-5	TRBV19	-
TGCGCCAGCAGCTTGGTGGGCAGGGTTGAGCAGTACTTC	CASSLVGRVEQYF	-	TRBJ2-7	TRBV5-1	few
TGTGCCAGCTTGCAGGGGGCATTCACCGGGGAGCTGTTTTTT	CASLQGAFTGELFF	TRBD1	TRBJ2-2	TRBV6-6	-
TGTGCCAGCAGCCAAGGCATCCTTGATACGCAGTATTTT	CASSQGILDTQYF	-	TRBJ2-3	TRBV7-3	-